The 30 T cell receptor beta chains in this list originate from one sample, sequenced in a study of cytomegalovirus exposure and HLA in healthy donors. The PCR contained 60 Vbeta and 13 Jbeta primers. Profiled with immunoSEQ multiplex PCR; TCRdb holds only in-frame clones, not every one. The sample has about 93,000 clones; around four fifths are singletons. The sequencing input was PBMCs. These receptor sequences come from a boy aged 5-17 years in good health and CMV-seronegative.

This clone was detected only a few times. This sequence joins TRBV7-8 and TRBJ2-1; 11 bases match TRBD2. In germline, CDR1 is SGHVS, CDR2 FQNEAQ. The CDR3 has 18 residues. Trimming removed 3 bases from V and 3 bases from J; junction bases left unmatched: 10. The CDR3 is CASSFDRILAGDYNEQFF. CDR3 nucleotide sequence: TGTGCCAGCAGCTTCGATAGGATACTAGCGGGAGACTACAATGAGCAGTTCTTC. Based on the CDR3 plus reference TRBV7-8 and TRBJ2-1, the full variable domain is GAGVSQSPRYKVAKRGQDVALRCDPISGHVSLFWYQQALGQGPEFLTYFQNEAQLDKSGLPSDRFFAERPEGSVSTLKIQRTQQEDSAVYLCASSFDRILAGDYNEQFFGPGTRLTVL.

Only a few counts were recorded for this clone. The CDR3 reads CASSLKETENTEAFF. Here the CDR3 DNA reads TGTGCCAGCAGTCTCAAAGAGACAGAGAACACTGAAGCTTTCTTT. This rearrangement joins TRBV7-8 to TRBJ1-1; tentatively, D is TRBD1 (5 bases). V lost 6 bases and J lost 1, with 15 bases in between. This CDR3 contains 15 residues. CDR1 is SGHVS, CDR2 FQNEAQ, per germline.

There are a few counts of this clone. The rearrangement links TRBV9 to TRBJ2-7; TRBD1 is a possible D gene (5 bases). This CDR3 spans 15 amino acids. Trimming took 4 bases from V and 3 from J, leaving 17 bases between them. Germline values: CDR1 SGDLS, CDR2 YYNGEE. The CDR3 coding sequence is TGTGCCAGCAGCCTAGGACAAGGGGTTATCTACGAGCAGTACTTC. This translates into CASSLGQGVIYEQYF.

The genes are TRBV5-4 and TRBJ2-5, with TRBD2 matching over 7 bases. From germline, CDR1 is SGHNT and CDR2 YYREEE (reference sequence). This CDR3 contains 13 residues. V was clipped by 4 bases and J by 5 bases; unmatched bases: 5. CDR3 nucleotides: TGTGCCAGCAGCCCGACTAGCTTCGAGACCCAGTACTTC. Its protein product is CASSPTSFETQYF.

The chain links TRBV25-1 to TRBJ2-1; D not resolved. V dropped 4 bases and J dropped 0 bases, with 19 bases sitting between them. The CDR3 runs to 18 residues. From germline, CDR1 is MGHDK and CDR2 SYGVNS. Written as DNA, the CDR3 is TGTGCCAGCAGTGTGGAGAAAGTGCCTACCAGCTCCTACAATGAGCAGTTCTTC. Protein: CASSVEKVPTSSYNEQFF.

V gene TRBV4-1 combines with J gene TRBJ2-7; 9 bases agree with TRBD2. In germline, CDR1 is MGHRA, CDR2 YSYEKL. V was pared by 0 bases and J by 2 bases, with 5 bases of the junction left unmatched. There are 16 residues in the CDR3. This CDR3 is CASSQDRGGRAYEQYF. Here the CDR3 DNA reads TGCGCCAGCAGCCAAGATCGGGGCGGGAGGGCCTACGAGCAGTACTTC.

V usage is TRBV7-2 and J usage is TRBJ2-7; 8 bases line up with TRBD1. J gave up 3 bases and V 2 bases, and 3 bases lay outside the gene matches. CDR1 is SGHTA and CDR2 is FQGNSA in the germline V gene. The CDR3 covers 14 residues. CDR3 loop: CASSLSGGFYEQYF. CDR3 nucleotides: TGTGCCAGCAGCTTATCAGGGGGCTTCTACGAGCAGTACTTC.

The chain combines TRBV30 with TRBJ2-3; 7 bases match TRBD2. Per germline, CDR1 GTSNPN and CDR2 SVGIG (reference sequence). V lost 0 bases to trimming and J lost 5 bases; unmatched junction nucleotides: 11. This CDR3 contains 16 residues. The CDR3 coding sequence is TGTGCCTGGAGTGTAGGCGGGAGAGGGTATGGAGATACGCAGTATTTT. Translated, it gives CAWSVGGRGYGDTQYF.

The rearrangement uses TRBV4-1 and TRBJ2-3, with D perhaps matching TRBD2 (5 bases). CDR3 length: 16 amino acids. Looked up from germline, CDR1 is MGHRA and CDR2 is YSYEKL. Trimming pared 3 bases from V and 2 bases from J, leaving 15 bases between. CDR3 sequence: CASSQPRERLTDTQYF. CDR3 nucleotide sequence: TGCGCCAGCAGCCAGCCTAGGGAGAGGCTCACAGATACGCAGTATTTT.

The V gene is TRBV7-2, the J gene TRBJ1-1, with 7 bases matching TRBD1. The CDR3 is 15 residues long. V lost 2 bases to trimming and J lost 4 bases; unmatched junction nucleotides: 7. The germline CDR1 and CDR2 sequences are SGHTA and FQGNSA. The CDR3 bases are TGTGCCAGCAGCTTATCGCGACAGGGTTTCACTGAAGCTTTCTTT. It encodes CASSLSRQGFTEAFF.

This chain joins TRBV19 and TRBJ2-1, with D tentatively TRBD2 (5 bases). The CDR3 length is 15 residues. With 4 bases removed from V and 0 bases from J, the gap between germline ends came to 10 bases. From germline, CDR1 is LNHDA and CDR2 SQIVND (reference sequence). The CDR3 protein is CASSTAGLSYNEQFF. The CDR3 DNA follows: TGTGCCAGTAGTACGGCGGGCCTCTCCTACAATGAGCAGTTCTTC. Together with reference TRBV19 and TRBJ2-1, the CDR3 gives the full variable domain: DGGITQSPKYLFRKEGQNVTLSCEQNLNHDAMYWYRQDPGQGLRLIYYSQIVNDFQKGDIAEGYSVSREKKESFPLTVTSAQKNPTAFYLCASSTAGLSYNEQFFGPGTRLTVL.

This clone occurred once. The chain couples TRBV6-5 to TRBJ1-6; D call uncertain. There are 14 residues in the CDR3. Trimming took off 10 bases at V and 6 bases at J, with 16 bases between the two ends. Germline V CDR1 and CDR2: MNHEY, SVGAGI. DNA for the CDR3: TGTGCCAACCCCCAAGCCCTGAGTAATTCACCCCTCCACTTT. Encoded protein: CANPQALSNSPLHF.

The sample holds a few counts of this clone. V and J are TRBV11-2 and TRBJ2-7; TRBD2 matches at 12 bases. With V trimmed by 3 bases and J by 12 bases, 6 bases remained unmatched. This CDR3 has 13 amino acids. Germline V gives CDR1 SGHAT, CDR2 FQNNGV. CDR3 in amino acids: CASSLDPLAGGYF. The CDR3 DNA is TGTGCCAGCAGCTTGGATCCACTAGCGGGAGGGTACTTC.

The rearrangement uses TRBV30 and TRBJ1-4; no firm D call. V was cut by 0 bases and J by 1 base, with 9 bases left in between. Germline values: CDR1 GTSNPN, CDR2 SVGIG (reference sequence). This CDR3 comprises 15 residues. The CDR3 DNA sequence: TGTGCCTGGAGTGTACTCGAGGGAACTAATGAAAAACTGTTTTTT. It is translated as CAWSVLEGTNEKLFF.

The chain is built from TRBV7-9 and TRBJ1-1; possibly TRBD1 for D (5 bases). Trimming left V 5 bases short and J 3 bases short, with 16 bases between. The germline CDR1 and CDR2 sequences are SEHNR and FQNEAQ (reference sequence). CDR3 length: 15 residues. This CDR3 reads CASSLMAGVDTEAFF. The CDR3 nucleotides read TGTGCCAGCAGCCTTATGGCGGGGGTCGACACTGAAGCTTTCTTT.

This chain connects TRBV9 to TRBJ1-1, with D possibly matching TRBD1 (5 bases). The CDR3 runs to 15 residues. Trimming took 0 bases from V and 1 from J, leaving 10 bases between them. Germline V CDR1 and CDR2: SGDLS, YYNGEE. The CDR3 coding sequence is TGTGCCAGCAGCGTAGTAAGGGGAGGGAACACTGAAGCTTTCTTT. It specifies CASSVVRGGNTEAFF.

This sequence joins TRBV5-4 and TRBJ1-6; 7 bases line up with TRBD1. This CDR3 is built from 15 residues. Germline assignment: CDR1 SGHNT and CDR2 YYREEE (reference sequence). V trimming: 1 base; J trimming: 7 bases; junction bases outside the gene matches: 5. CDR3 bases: TGTGCCAGCAGCTTGCAGACAGGGCAAAATTCACCCCTCCACTTT. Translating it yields CASSLQTGQNSPLHF.

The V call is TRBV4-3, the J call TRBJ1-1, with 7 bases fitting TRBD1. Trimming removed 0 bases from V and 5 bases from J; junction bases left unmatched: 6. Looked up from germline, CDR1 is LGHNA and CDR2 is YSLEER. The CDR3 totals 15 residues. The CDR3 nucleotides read TGCGCCAGCAGCCAAGATGGAGGGGGCGATACTGAAGCTTTCTTT. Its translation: CASSQDGGGDTEAFF.

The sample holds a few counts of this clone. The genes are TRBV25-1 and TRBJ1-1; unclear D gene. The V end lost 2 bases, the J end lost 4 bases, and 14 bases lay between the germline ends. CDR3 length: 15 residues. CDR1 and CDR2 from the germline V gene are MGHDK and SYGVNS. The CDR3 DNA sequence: TGTGCCAGCAGTGAACAGGTCGGATTGACCACTGAAGCTTTCTTT. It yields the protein CASSEQVGLTTEAFF. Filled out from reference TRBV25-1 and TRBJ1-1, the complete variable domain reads EADIYQTPRYLVIGTGKKITLECSQTMGHDKMYWYQQDPGMELHLIHYSYGVNSTEKGDLSSESTVSRIRTEHFPLTLESARPSHTSQYLCASSEQVGLTTEAFFGQGTRLTVV.

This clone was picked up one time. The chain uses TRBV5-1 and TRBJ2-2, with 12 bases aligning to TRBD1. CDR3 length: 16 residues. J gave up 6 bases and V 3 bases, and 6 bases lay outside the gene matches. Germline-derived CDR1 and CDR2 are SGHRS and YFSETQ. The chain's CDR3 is CASSWTGQGAAGELFF. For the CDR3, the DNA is TGCGCCAGCAGCTGGACGGGACAGGGGGCCGCCGGGGAGCTGTTTTTT.

The DNA for the CDR3 is TGTGCCAGCCGGACAGGGGGCCGAGAGTCCTACGAGCAGTACTTC. Residues: CASRTGGRESYEQYF. The J gene is TRBJ2-7, the V gene TRBV5-4; 11 positions agree with TRBD1. The CDR3 is 15 residues long. Trimming at V came to 7 bases and at J to 1 base, leaving 7 bases not matched to a gene. The germline V gene has CDR1 SGHNT and CDR2 YYREEE (reference sequence).

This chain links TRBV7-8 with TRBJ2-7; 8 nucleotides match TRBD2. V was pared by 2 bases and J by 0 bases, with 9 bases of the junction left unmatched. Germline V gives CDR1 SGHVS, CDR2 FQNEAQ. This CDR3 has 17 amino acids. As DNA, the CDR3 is TGTGCCAGCAGCTTAACTCGGGCGGGAGGTGACTCCTACGAGCAGTACTTC. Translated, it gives CASSLTRAGGDSYEQYF.

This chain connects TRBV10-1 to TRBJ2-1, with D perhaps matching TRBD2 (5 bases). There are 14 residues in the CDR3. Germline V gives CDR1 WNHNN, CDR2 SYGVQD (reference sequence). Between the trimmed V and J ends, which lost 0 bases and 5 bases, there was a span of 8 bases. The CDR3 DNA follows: TGCGCCAGCAGTGAGTCCTCCGGGGACAATGAGCAGTTCTTC. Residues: CASSESSGDNEQFF.

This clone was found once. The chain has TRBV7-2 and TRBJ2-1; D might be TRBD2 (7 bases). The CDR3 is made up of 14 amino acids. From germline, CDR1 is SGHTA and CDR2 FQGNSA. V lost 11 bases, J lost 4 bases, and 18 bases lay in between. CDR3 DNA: TGTGCCTCCAGGAGGGGGGGCGATTACAATGAGCAGTTCTTC. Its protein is CASRRGGDYNEQFF.

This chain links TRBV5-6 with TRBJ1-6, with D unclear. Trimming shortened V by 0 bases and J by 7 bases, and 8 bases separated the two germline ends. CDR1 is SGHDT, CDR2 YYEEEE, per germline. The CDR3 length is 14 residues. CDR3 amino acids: CASSLEPGNSPLHF. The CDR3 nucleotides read TGTGCCAGCAGCTTGGAGCCAGGCAATTCACCCCTCCACTTT.

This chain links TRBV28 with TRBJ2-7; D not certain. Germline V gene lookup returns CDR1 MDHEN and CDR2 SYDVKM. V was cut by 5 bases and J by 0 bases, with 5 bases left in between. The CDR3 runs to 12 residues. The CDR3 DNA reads TGTGCCAGCAGTCTAGACTCCTACGAGCAGTACTTC. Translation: CASSLDSYEQYF.

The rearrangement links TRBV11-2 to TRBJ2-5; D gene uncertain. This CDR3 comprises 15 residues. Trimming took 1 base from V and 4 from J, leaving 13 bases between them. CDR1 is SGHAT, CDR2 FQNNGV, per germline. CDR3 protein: CASSLVGPWAETQYF. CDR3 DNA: TGTGCCAGCAGCTTAGTAGGCCCCTGGGCAGAGACCCAGTACTTC.

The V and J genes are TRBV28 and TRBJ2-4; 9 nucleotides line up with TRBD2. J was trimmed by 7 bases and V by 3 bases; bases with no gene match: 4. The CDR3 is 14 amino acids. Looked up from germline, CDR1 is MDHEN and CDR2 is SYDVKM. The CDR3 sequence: CASSFITSGNIQYF. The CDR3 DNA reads TGTGCCAGCAGTTTTATCACTAGCGGGAACATTCAGTACTTC.

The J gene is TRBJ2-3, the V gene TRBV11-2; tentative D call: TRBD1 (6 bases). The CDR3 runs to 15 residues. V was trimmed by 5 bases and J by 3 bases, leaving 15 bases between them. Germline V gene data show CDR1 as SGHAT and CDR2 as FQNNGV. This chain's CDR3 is CASSATGSGTDTQYF. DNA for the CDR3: TGTGCCAGCAGCGCAACAGGGAGTGGGACAGATACGCAGTATTTT.

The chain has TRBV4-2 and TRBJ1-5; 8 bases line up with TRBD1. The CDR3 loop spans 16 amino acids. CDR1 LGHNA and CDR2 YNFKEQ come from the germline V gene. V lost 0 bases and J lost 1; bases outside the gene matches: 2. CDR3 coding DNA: TGTGCCAGCAGCCAAGATTACAGGGGGAGCAATCAGCCCCAGCATTTT. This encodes CASSQDYRGSNQPQHF.